This T cell receptor (beta chain) derives from a study of blood T cell repertoires in COVID-19. The CDR3 sequence is 16 residues long. Germline V gene sequence: CDR1 SEHNR, CDR2 FQNEAQ (reference sequence). The V segment lost 5 bases and the J segment 2 bases; nucleotides outside the gene matches: 3. Under the authors' procedure: Reference gene primer amplification gave nucleated cell count estimates. Sequencing used immunoSEQ multiplex PCR; TCRdb keeps in-frame clones, though not all of them. The DNA was the basis for D and trimming; V, J and clone size are from that table. The profile covers approximately 300,000 clones, with roughly 90% appearing a single time and about 2.4% taken by the ten largest. Among Cohort 3 donors, those recovered had two negative PCRs, clearance, or symptom resolution.

This TCR was recovered from a man aged 55 to 70 who had recovered from COVID-19. Sequenced material: PBMCs or T cells enriched from blood (not recorded which). This rearrangement joins TRBV7-9 to TRBJ2-3; 14 positions match TRBD2. CDR3 sequence: CASSLTSGGATDTQYF. The CDR3 DNA reads TGTGCCAGCAGCCTGACTAGCGGGGGGGCCACAGATACGCAGTATTTT.